These 2 T cell receptor beta chains originate from one sample sequenced in a study of PD-L1 blockade in urothelial cancer. Time point reported: peripheral blood 6 weeks after treatment start. Libraries were prepared by immunoSEQ multiplex PCR; TCRdb keeps only in-frame clonotypes and omits some of them. The sample consists of around 40,000 clones, roughly 82% of them appearing once. The sample consisted of PBMCs, taken around atezolizumab (anti-PD-L1) treatment. These receptors came from a man in his sixties with urothelial cancer.

Details on this clone: One end of the junction is discordant with germline, which a read error may explain. The rearrangement links TRBV7-7 to TRBJ1-5, with D unclear. Germline CDR1 and CDR2: SSHAT and FNYEAQ (reference sequence). The CDR3 contains 16 residues. Written as DNA, the CDR3 is TGTGCTAGCAGCTTAGCTGGATCGGATGCTACGGGGCCCCAGCATTTT. Residues: CASSLAGSDATGPQHF.

The V gene is TRBV11-2, the J gene TRBJ2-7; TRBD1 aligns across 10 bases. The germline CDR1 and CDR2 sequences are SGHAT and FQNNGV. This CDR3 spans 15 amino acids. V dropped 5 bases and J dropped 3; count of bases not matched to a gene: 7. The CDR3 loop reads CASSRGQGLHYEQYF. CDR3 nucleotides: TGTGCCAGCAGCCGGGGACAGGGGCTCCACTACGAGCAGTACTTC.